This T cell receptor (beta chain) emerged from a study of shared T cell receptors in the human thymus. The method was immunoSEQ multiplex PCR; TCRdb's version includes in-frame clones alone and lacks a portion of them. The profile shows roughly 700,000 clones, roughly 90% of them singletons. This CDR3 has 14 residues. Trimming removed 4 bases from V and 5 bases from J; junction bases left unmatched: 6. CDR1 is SGHRS and CDR2 is YFSETQ in the germline V gene. These data were likewise used in another study, on human thymus T cells. That paper notes: Samples came from healthy Finnish infants during open corrective cardiac surgery. Among thymic and blood repertoires, usage of V and J genes appeared biased.

The source of this sequence is a boy in the first two years of life with a congenital heart defect. The chain couples TRBV5-1 to TRBJ2-1; 7 nucleotides agree with TRBD1. The sample comprised thymocytes. CDR3 loop: CASSLWDRNNEQFF. The CDR3 DNA follows: TGCGCCAGCAGCCTATGGGACAGAAACAATGAGCAGTTCTTC.